These T cell receptor beta chains were read from a single sample in a study of shared clonotypes between healthy human individuals. Clones were sequenced by immunoSEQ multiplex PCR, and TCRdb holds only the in-frame ones, with some missing. The data hold a few million clones, with 85% to 95% observed a single time. Source material: naive CD4+ T cells from PBMCs. The receptor set was obtained from a man aged 18 to 29 in good health. Some clones in this sample may be carry-over from other donors' samples. Both conserved end residues are part of each CDR3. The order of the fields is clone size, D gene, J gene, V gene, CDR3 DNA, CDR3 protein. D genes are given only for firm matches. A row's size may be missing; if present it is once, few, many or a size class.

clone size: NA; D gene: TRBD1; J gene: TRBJ2-2; V gene: TRBV5-4; CDR3 DNA: TGTGCCAGCAGCTTGGGGGACAGGGAGAACGGGGAGCTGTTTTTT; CDR3 protein: CASSLGDRENGELFF
clone size: few; D gene: NA; J gene: TRBJ1-1; V gene: TRBV20-1; CDR3 DNA: TGCAGTGCTACCGGGGGTCGAGCTTTCTTT; CDR3 protein: CSATGGRAFF
clone size: once; D gene: TRBD2; J gene: TRBJ2-5; V gene: TRBV4-1; CDR3 DNA: TGCGCCAGCAGCCAAGTCATTGGACTAGCGAGCGCACAGACCCAGTACTTC; CDR3 protein: CASSQVIGLASAQTQYF
clone size: NA; D gene: TRBD2; J gene: TRBJ2-5; V gene: TRBV5-1; CDR3 DNA: TGCGCCAGCAGCTTTTCTAGCGGGAGGGAAGAGACCCAGTACTTC; CDR3 protein: CASSFSSGREETQYF
clone size: NA; D gene: TRBD2; J gene: TRBJ2-1; V gene: TRBV11-2; CDR3 DNA: TGTGCCAGCAGCTTAGTGTCGGGACTAGCGGATGAGCAGTTCTTC; CDR3 protein: CASSLVSGLADEQFF
clone size: NA; D gene: NA; J gene: TRBJ2-5; V gene: TRBV28; CDR3 DNA: TGTGCCAGCAGACCCCTATCTTACCGGGAGACCCAGTACTTC; CDR3 protein: CASRPLSYRETQYF
clone size: NA; D gene: TRBD2; J gene: TRBJ2-1; V gene: TRBV9; CDR3 DNA: TGTGCCAGCAGCGTAGGACTAGCGGGATCAGGTGGCAATGAGCAGTTCTTC; CDR3 protein: CASSVGLAGSGGNEQFF
clone size: NA; D gene: TRBD2; J gene: TRBJ2-3; V gene: TRBV5-4; CDR3 DNA: TGTGCCAGCAGCCAAATGGGCGGGAGGGCCTCAGATACGCAGTATTTT; CDR3 protein: CASSQMGGRASDTQYF
clone size: once; D gene: TRBD1; J gene: TRBJ1-4; V gene: TRBV18; CDR3 DNA: TGTGCCAGCTCACTTGGGACAGGGAGTCACGAAAAACTGTTTTTT; CDR3 protein: CASSLGTGSHEKLFF
clone size: NA; D gene: NA; J gene: TRBJ2-2; V gene: TRBV5-1; CDR3 DNA: TGCGCCAGCAGCCGTTCGGCCACTAGGACTTCGAACACCGGGGAGCTGTTTTTT; CDR3 protein: CASSRSATRTSNTGELFF
clone size: NA; D gene: NA; J gene: TRBJ2-2; V gene: TRBV15; CDR3 DNA: TGTGCCACCAGCAGAGGAAAAAACACCGGGGAGCTGTTTTTT; CDR3 protein: CATSRGKNTGELFF
clone size: few; D gene: NA; J gene: TRBJ1-3; V gene: TRBV13; CDR3 DNA: TGTGCCAGCAGCTCGGCGCAGGGCTCTGGAAACACCATATATTTT; CDR3 protein: CASSSAQGSGNTIYF
clone size: NA; D gene: NA; J gene: TRBJ2-1; V gene: TRBV6-5; CDR3 DNA: TGTGCCAGCAGTTACTCTTTTTACTCCTACAATGAGCAGTTCTTC; CDR3 protein: CASSYSFYSYNEQFF
clone size: NA; D gene: NA; J gene: TRBJ1-4; V gene: TRBV6-6; CDR3 DNA: TGTGCCACCGGGGGGAATGAAAAACTGTTTTTT; CDR3 protein: CATGGNEKLFF
clone size: NA; D gene: TRBD1; J gene: TRBJ2-7; V gene: TRBV10-3; CDR3 DNA: TGTGCCATCAGGTGGGACAGCAACTACGAGCAGTACTTC; CDR3 protein: CAIRWDSNYEQYF
clone size: NA; D gene: TRBD2; J gene: TRBJ2-7; V gene: TRBV28; CDR3 DNA: TGTGCCAGCAGTTTCTTGACTAGCAGCTCCTACGAGCAGTACTTC; CDR3 protein: CASSFLTSSSYEQYF
clone size: NA; D gene: NA; J gene: TRBJ1-2; V gene: TRBV5-1; CDR3 DNA: TGCGCCAGCAGGCTACTAATAACCGGGACAAACTACACCTTC; CDR3 protein: CASRLLITGTNYTF
clone size: NA; D gene: NA; J gene: TRBJ2-7; V gene: TRBV7-8; CDR3 DNA: TGTGCCAGCAGCCCTTCGGGAGCCGAGCAGTACTTC; CDR3 protein: CASSPSGAEQYF
clone size: NA; D gene: NA; J gene: TRBJ1-2; V gene: TRBV4-2; CDR3 DNA: TGTGCCAGCAGCAAAAGACAGGACAACTATGGCTACACCTTC; CDR3 protein: CASSKRQDNYGYTF
clone size: once; D gene: TRBD1; J gene: TRBJ2-2; V gene: TRBV6-1; CDR3 DNA: TGTGCCAGCAGTGGCCCCCAGGGGACAGGGGCCACCGGGGAGCTGTTTTTT; CDR3 protein: CASSGPQGTGATGELFF
clone size: NA; D gene: NA; J gene: TRBJ2-3; V gene: TRBV7-9; CDR3 DNA: TGTGCCAGCACCTTAATAGATACGCAGTATTTT; CDR3 protein: CASTLIDTQYF
clone size: NA; D gene: TRBD2; J gene: TRBJ2-1; V gene: TRBV5-4; CDR3 DNA: TGTGCCAGCAGCGCACTAGCGGGAGTTGGTAATGAGCAGTTCTTC; CDR3 protein: CASSALAGVGNEQFF
clone size: NA; D gene: NA; J gene: TRBJ1-2; V gene: TRBV28; CDR3 DNA: TGTGCCAGCAGTCGGATCCACTCGAACTATGGCTACACCTTC; CDR3 protein: CASSRIHSNYGYTF
clone size: NA; D gene: NA; J gene: TRBJ2-1; V gene: TRBV7-3; CDR3 DNA: TGTGCCAGCAGCTTGACCCTCGGGAGGGGGCGGAATGAGCAGTTCTTC; CDR3 protein: CASSLTLGRGRNEQFF
clone size: NA; D gene: NA; J gene: TRBJ2-1; V gene: TRBV7-3; CDR3 DNA: TGTGCCAGCAGCTTAGGGCTAAACAATGAGCAGTTCTTC; CDR3 protein: CASSLGLNNEQFF
clone size: NA; D gene: NA; J gene: TRBJ2-7; V gene: TRBV28; CDR3 DNA: TGTGCCAGCAGCCCAACCGCGAACATGTACGAGCAGTACTTC; CDR3 protein: CASSPTANMYEQYF
clone size: NA; D gene: NA; J gene: TRBJ1-1; V gene: TRBV7-6; CDR3 DNA: TGTGCCAGCAGCTTAAGTGGCGGGGGCACTGAAGCTTTCTTT; CDR3 protein: CASSLSGGGTEAFF
clone size: NA; D gene: TRBD2; J gene: TRBJ2-1; V gene: TRBV19; CDR3 DNA: TGTGCCAGTAGTATAAGCCGAGCGGGAGATGGGGAGCAGTTCTTC; CDR3 protein: CASSISRAGDGEQFF
clone size: NA; D gene: NA; J gene: TRBJ1-2; V gene: TRBV19; CDR3 DNA: TGTGCCAGTAGTATCCTGGACCCCCGGCGGTATGGCTACACCTTC; CDR3 protein: CASSILDPRRYGYTF
clone size: NA; D gene: NA; J gene: TRBJ1-5; V gene: TRBV2; CDR3 DNA: TGTGCCAGCAGGGATACTCACCAGCCCCAGCATTTT; CDR3 protein: CASRDTHQPQHF
clone size: NA; D gene: NA; J gene: TRBJ2-1; V gene: TRBV7-2; CDR3 DNA: TGTGCCAGCAGCTTAGCACAGAGCTCCTACAATGAGCAGTTCTTC; CDR3 protein: CASSLAQSSYNEQFF
clone size: NA; D gene: NA; J gene: TRBJ1-1; V gene: TRBV29-1; CDR3 DNA: TGCAGCGTTGAGGGTCTCTTCGTAACCGAAGCTTTCTTT; CDR3 protein: CSVEGLFVTEAFF
clone size: NA; D gene: TRBD2; J gene: TRBJ2-3; V gene: TRBV5-4; CDR3 DNA: TGTGCCAGCAGCTTGGGCGGGAGAGGCACAGATACGCAGTATTTT; CDR3 protein: CASSLGGRGTDTQYF
clone size: NA; D gene: NA; J gene: TRBJ2-1; V gene: TRBV18; CDR3 DNA: TGTGCCAGCTCAGAACGGACAACGGGCTCCTACAATGAGCAGTTCTTC; CDR3 protein: CASSERTTGSYNEQFF
clone size: NA; D gene: TRBD2; J gene: TRBJ2-7; V gene: TRBV4-3; CDR3 DNA: TGCGCCAGCAGCCATAGATTTCGGAGCGGGAGCTACGAGCAGTACTTC; CDR3 protein: CASSHRFRSGSYEQYF
clone size: once; D gene: NA; J gene: TRBJ2-2; V gene: TRBV2; CDR3 DNA: TGTGCCAGCAGTGAGATGGGACCAGTAGGGGAGCTGTTTTTT; CDR3 protein: CASSEMGPVGELFF
clone size: NA; D gene: TRBD2; J gene: TRBJ2-5; V gene: TRBV2; CDR3 DNA: TGTGCCAGCAGGGACGGACTAGCGGGAGCGACCCAGTACTTC; CDR3 protein: CASRDGLAGATQYF